These 20 T cell receptor beta chains came from one sample sequenced in a study of beta chain features in type 1 diabetes. Since all of the isolated RNA was reverse transcribed, expressed TCRB transcripts were what got sequenced. Sequencing was performed with immunoSEQ multiplex PCR; in TCRdb, only in-frame clones are kept and a portion is missing. This table has under 95,000 clones, roughly a third appearing once. The source material was stem cell memory CD4+ T cells from blood. Receptors originate from a woman under 30 in good health.

The chain joins TRBV2 to TRBJ2-7, with D perhaps TRBD2 (6 bases). The CDR3 contains 14 residues. V gave up 1 base and J gave up 0 bases, with 7 bases separating them. Germline-derived CDR1 and CDR2 are SNHLY and FYNNEI. The CDR3 DNA reads TGTGCCAGCAGTGAAGAGGACTACTCCTACGAGCAGTACTTC. Amino acids: CASSEEDYSYEQYF.

This clone turned up a few times. The J gene is TRBJ1-1, the V gene TRBV4-1, with TRBD1 identical over 8 bases. V lost 0 bases to trimming and J lost 1 base; unmatched junction nucleotides: 4. The CDR3 has 16 residues. CDR1 MGHRA and CDR2 YSYEKL come from the germline V gene. As DNA, the CDR3 is TGCGCCAGCAGCCAAGATCCCGGGACAGGGAACACTGAAGCTTTCTTT. Residues: CASSQDPGTGNTEAFF.

Only a few counts were recorded for this clone. The chain carries TRBV4-1 and TRBJ2-3, with a possible D match to TRBD2 (6 bases). V was trimmed by 0 bases and J by 7 bases, leaving 8 bases between them. This CDR3 has 13 amino acids. CDR1 MGHRA and CDR2 YSYEKL come from the germline V gene. The CDR3 nucleotides are TGCGCCAGCAGCCAAGATGGGGGGAATACGCAGTATTTT. Its protein product is CASSQDGGNTQYF.

This clone has a handful of counts. This chain joins TRBV6-5 and TRBJ2-6, with D uncertain. The CDR3 loop spans 15 amino acids. The V and J ends lost 1 base and 0 bases respectively, with 4 bases between them. CDR1 is MNHEY, CDR2 SVGAGI, per germline. The CDR3 loop reads CASSYYNSGANVLTF. For the CDR3, the DNA is TGTGCCAGCAGTTACTACAACTCTGGGGCCAACGTCCTGACTTTC.

This chain connects TRBV5-1 to TRBJ1-5; TRBD1 matches 10 bases. J gave up 0 bases and V 4 bases, and 10 bases lay outside the gene matches. This CDR3 is 18 amino acids long. Germline V lookup: CDR1 SGHRS, CDR2 YFSETQ. The CDR3 loop reads CASSPEGQGFDSNQPQHF. The CDR3 nucleotides are TGCGCCAGCAGCCCGGAGGGACAGGGGTTCGATAGCAATCAGCCCCAGCATTTT.

This clone was counted between two and nine times. The rearrangement joins TRBV19 to TRBJ2-1; D might be TRBD1 (5 bases). Between the trimmed V and J ends, which lost 3 bases and 3 bases, there was a span of 12 bases. This CDR3 has 15 amino acids. CDR1 and CDR2 from the germline V gene are LNHDA and SQIVND (reference sequence). CDR3 region: CASSMVGVGYNEQFF. DNA of the CDR3: TGTGCCAGTAGTATGGTAGGGGTAGGCTACAATGAGCAGTTCTTC.

The chain uses TRBV25-1 and TRBJ2-2, with a tentative D call TRBD2 (5 bases). CDR3 length: 13 amino acids. The germline V and J ends were trimmed by 6 bases and 6 bases, with 11 bases remaining between them. Looked up from germline, CDR1 is MGHDK and CDR2 is SYGVNS. The CDR3 is CASRPDYAGELFF. CDR3 coding DNA: TGTGCCAGCAGGCCCGACTACGCCGGGGAGCTGTTTTTT.

This chain uses TRBV6-6 with TRBJ1-1, with 7 bases that match TRBD1. The CDR3 is 14 residues long. Germline values: CDR1 MNHNY, CDR2 SVGAGI (reference sequence). V trimming: 5 bases; J trimming: 1 base; junction bases outside the gene matches: 4. The CDR3 sequence is CASSPRTGNTEAFF. The CDR3 DNA is TGTGCCAGCAGTCCAAGGACAGGGAACACTGAAGCTTTCTTT.

The rearrangement links TRBV6-6 to TRBJ2-7, with TRBD2 identical over 7 bases. V gave up 3 bases and J gave up 0 bases; unmatched junction bases: 5. Germline CDR1 MNHNY, CDR2 SVGAGI (reference sequence). The length of the CDR3 is 15 residues. CDR3 sequence reads: CASSYQAGSSYEQYF. In nucleotides, the CDR3 is TGTGCCAGCAGTTATCAAGCGGGAAGCTCCTACGAGCAGTACTTC.

This clone was seen only a few times. The gene calls are TRBV28 and TRBJ2-1, with 9 nucleotides matching TRBD1. The ends lost 6 bases at V and 6 bases at J; junction bases unmatched: 9. This CDR3 has 15 residues. CDR1 and CDR2 (germline): MDHEN, SYDVKM. CDR3 in amino acids: CASSLQGAKSNEQFF. In DNA form, the CDR3 reads TGTGCCAGCAGCCTACAGGGGGCAAAAAGCAATGAGCAGTTCTTC.

The chain employs TRBV11-1 and TRBJ1-3; D perhaps matches TRBD1 (5 bases). The V gene's germline CDR1 is SGHAT and CDR2 FQDESV (reference sequence). The CDR3 runs to 15 residues. V lost 3 bases and J 0 bases, leaving 9 bases between the germline ends. The CDR3 region has the DNA TGTGCCAGCAGCTTGACAGACGTCTCTGGAAACACCATATATTTT. Its translation is CASSLTDVSGNTIYF.

The chain has TRBV12-5 and TRBJ1-5; the D is unclear. The CDR3 is 18 residues long. The germline V gene has CDR1 LGHNT and CDR2 FRNRAP. Trimming removed 4 bases from V and 1 base from J, with 20 bases in between. CDR3 region: CASGSPTAGIGSNQPQHF. The CDR3, as DNA: TGTGCTAGTGGTTCCCCGACCGCCGGGATAGGGAGCAATCAGCCCCAGCATTTT. Together with reference TRBV12-5 and TRBJ1-5, the CDR3 gives the full variable domain: DARVTQTPRHKVTEMGQEVTMRCQPILGHNTVFWYRQTMMQGLELLAYFRNRAPLDDSGMPKDRFSAEMPDATLATLKIQPSEPRDSAVYFCASGSPTAGIGSNQPQHFGDGTRLSIL.

J is TRBJ2-4 and V is TRBV11-2; D is perhaps TRBD2 (5 bases). This CDR3 contains 14 residues. Germline assignment: CDR1 SGHAT and CDR2 FQNNGV. With 7 bases removed from V and 1 base from J, the gap between germline ends came to 11 bases. CDR3 nucleotides: TGTGCCAGCAAAGAGGGTCGGGCCAAAAACATTCAGTACTTC. This gives the protein CASKEGRAKNIQYF. Full variable domain (remainder filled in from reference TRBV11-2 and TRBJ2-4): EAGVAQSPRYKIIEKRQSVAFWCNPISGHATLYWYQQILGQGPKLLIQFQNNGVVDDSQLPKDRFSAERLKGVDSTLKIQPAKLEDSAVYLCASKEGRAKNIQYFGAGTRLSVL.

This clone was seen more than once but under ten times. The V gene is TRBV7-3, the J gene TRBJ1-5; 7 bases match TRBD1. Germline V CDR1 and CDR2: SGHTA, FQGTGA. This CDR3 is 17 amino acids long. The junction had 14 bases not matched to a gene; V was cut back by 5 bases and J by 4 bases. The CDR3: CASSPHLGDSLNQPQHF. The DNA for the CDR3 is TGTGCCAGCAGCCCCCATTTGGGGGACAGTCTTAATCAGCCCCAGCATTTT. The variable domain in full, with the rest retrieved from reference TRBV7-3 and TRBJ1-5, is GAGVSQTPSNKVTEKGKYVELRCDPISGHTALYWYRQSLGQGPEFLIYFQGTGAADDSGLPNDRFFAVRPEGSVSTLKIQRTERGDSAVYLCASSPHLGDSLNQPQHFGDGTRLSIL.

V and J are TRBV4-1 and TRBJ2-1; D might be TRBD2 (6 bases). CDR1 is MGHRA, CDR2 YSYEKL, per germline. Trimming cost V 3 bases and J 5 bases, with 17 bases left between them. The CDR3 covers 16 residues. The CDR3 reads CASSQPPTRSNNEQFF. CDR3 in DNA: TGCGCCAGCAGCCAGCCCCCGACTAGGTCAAACAATGAGCAGTTCTTC.

V gene TRBV2 combines with J gene TRBJ1-4; TRBD1 agrees at 7 bases. With V trimmed by 9 bases and J by 5 bases, 9 bases remained unmatched. The V gene's germline CDR1 is SNHLY and CDR2 FYNNEI. The CDR3 totals 14 residues. The DNA for the CDR3 is TGTGCCAGTCTCATGGGACAGCAGAATGAAAAACTGTTTTTT. As protein: CASLMGQQNEKLFF.

This clone came up a few times. V gene TRBV7-9 combines with J gene TRBJ1-1, with 7 bases aligning to TRBD1. CDR3 length equals 15 residues. Per the germline V gene, CDR1 is SEHNR and CDR2 is FQNEAQ (reference sequence). J gave up 4 bases and V 6 bases, and 11 bases lay outside the gene matches. CDR3 protein: CASSSPQGVSTEAFF. Here the CDR3 DNA reads TGTGCCAGCAGTTCACCCCAGGGGGTTAGCACTGAAGCTTTCTTT.

The chain carries TRBV4-1 and TRBJ2-3; tentatively, D is TRBD1 (6 bases). CDR3 length: 17 amino acids. The germline V and J ends were trimmed by 1 base and 0 bases, with 14 bases remaining between them. In germline, CDR1 is MGHRA, CDR2 YSYEKL. The CDR3, as DNA: TGCGCCAGCAGCCAAGGGACAGCACGCACAAGCACAGATACGCAGTATTTT. Translating it yields CASSQGTARTSTDTQYF.

This sequence joins TRBV5-1 and TRBJ2-5; no clear D. The CDR3 is 13 amino acids. In germline, CDR1 is SGHRS, CDR2 YFSETQ. Trimming stripped 4 bases from V and 5 bases from J, with 12 bases between. In nucleotides, the CDR3 is TGCGCCAGCAGCACCCTTATCGGGGAGACCCAGTACTTC. This gives the protein CASSTLIGETQYF.

The chain uses TRBV28 and TRBJ1-5, with 8 bases that match TRBD1. Germline V lookup: CDR1 MDHEN, CDR2 SYDVKM. After removal of 5 bases from V and 6 bases from J, the junction contained 12 bases not matched to a gene. The CDR3 runs to 16 residues. In DNA form, the CDR3 reads TGTGCCAGCAGTCTCTGGACAGGGACAGGAGGTCAGCCCCAGCATTTT. As protein: CASSLWTGTGGQPQHF.